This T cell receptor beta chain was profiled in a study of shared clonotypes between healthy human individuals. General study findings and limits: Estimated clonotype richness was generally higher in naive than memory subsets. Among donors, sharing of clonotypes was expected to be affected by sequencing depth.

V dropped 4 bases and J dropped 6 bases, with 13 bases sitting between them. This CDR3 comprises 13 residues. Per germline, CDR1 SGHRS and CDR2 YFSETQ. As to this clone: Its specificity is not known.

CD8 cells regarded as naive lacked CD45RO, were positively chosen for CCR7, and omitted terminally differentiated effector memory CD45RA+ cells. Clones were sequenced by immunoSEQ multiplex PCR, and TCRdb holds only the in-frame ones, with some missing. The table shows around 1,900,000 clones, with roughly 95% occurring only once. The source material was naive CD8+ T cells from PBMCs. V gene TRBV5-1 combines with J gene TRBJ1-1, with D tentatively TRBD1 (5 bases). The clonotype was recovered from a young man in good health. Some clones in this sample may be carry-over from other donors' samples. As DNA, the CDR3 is TGCGCCAGCAGCACCGGGTGGGGCCCTGAAGCTTTCTTT. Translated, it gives CASSTGWGPEAFF.